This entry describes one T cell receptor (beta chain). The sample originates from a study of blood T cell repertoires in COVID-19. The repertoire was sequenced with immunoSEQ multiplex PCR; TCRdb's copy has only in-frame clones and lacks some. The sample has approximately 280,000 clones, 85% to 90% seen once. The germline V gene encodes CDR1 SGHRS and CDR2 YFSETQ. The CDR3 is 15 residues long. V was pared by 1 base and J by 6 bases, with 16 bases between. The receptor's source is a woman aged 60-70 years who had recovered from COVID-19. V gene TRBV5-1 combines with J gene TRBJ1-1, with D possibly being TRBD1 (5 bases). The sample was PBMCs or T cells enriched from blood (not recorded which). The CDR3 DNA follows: TGCGCCAGCAGCTTGAGAGGAGACAGAAACTCTGAAGCTTTCTTT. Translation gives CASSLRGDRNSEAFF.